This entry lists 5 T cell receptor beta chains sequenced from one sample in a study of cytomegalovirus exposure and HLA in healthy donors (dated by TCRdb to 2016 to 2017). Library construction relied on the immunoSEQ multiplex PCR assay. A mixture of 60 forward primers for TCR Vbeta segments and 13 reverse primers for TCR Jbeta segments was used in the multiplex PCR. Held by TCRdb, this immuneACCESS table contains in-frame sequences only and omits some clones. Under half of the omission traces to an unresolved V gene where checked; the cause of the rest is unknown. In this sample the table shows around 97,000 clones, more than 75% of which occur a single time. The ten largest clones take up 10% of the sample. Input material: PBMCs. Receptors were obtained from a woman between 18 and 29 years old in good health and CMV-seropositive.

This chain connects TRBV29-1 to TRBJ2-3, with D possibly TRBD2 on 6 matching bases. V was trimmed by 2 bases and J by 5 bases, leaving 11 bases between them. Per the germline V gene, CDR1 is SQVTM and CDR2 is ANQGSEA. CDR3 length: 13 amino acids. CDR3 residues: CSVETGAGDTQYF. The CDR3 nucleotides read TGCAGCGTTGAAACGGGAGCAGGAGATACGCAGTATTTT.

In this sample, this clone turned up a few times. In DNA, the CDR3 is TGTGCCAGCAGCGCCTCGGTCGCTAACTATGGCTACACCTTC. Its translation is CASSASVANYGYTF. The V gene is TRBV7-2, the J gene TRBJ1-2; D unresolved. The ends were cut back, 5 bases at V and 0 bases at J, with 10 bases in the middle. Germline assignment: CDR1 SGHTA and CDR2 FQGNSA. CDR3 length equals 14 residues.

The chain links TRBV2 to TRBJ2-3, with 12 bases that match TRBD2. Germline CDR1 reads SNHLY; CDR2 reads FYNNEI. The CDR3 is 17 residues long. V shed 7 bases, J shed 8 bases, and the junction held 16 bases outside the gene matches. CDR3 sequence reads: CASIKLAGGVSGGTQYF. CDR3 coding DNA: TGTGCCAGCATTAAACTAGCGGGAGGCGTTTCAGGGGGTACGCAGTATTTT. The full variable domain, completed using reference TRBV2 and TRBJ2-3, is EPEVTQTPSHQVTQMGQEVILRCVPISNHLYFYWYRQILGQKVEFLVSFYNNEISEKSEIFDDQFSVERPDGSNFTLKIRSTKLEDSAMYFCASIKLAGGVSGGTQYFGPGTRLTVL.

This rearrangement joins TRBV5-1 to TRBJ2-1; a weak D match, TRBD2 (6 bases). The CDR3 is made up of 15 amino acids. Germline lookup yields CDR1 SGHRS and CDR2 YFSETQ. Deletions cut 5 bases from V and 7 bases from J, with 19 bases between. The CDR3 nucleotides are TGCGCCAGCAGTCAGCCGGGAACCCGGGGGAATGAGCAGTTCTTC. Translation: CASSQPGTRGNEQFF.

The chain is built from TRBV4-1 and TRBJ1-3, with 10 bases fitting TRBD1. V dropped 3 bases and J dropped 4; count of bases not matched to a gene: 18. The germline V gene has CDR1 MGHRA and CDR2 YSYEKL. This CDR3 comprises 20 residues. CDR3 in amino acids: CASSHPKDPGTGVVGNTIYF. The CDR3 DNA follows: TGCGCCAGCAGCCACCCTAAGGACCCTGGGACAGGGGTTGTCGGAAACACCATATATTTT.